Listed below are T cell receptor beta chains from one sample, sequenced in a study of cytomegalovirus exposure and HLA in healthy donors. Here immunoSEQ multiplex PCR was the method, and the copy in TCRdb shows in-frame clones only, minus some. The sample lists more than 150,000 clones; roughly four fifths were seen once. Material: PBMCs. The receptors were sampled from a man younger than 30 in good health and CMV-seronegative. The CDR3 runs from the conserved cysteine through the conserved F or W. D genes are given only for firm matches. Only part of the rows carry a size: once, few, many, or a class if the clone is expanded.

clone_size: -; d_call: -; v_call: TRBV14; j_call: TRBJ1-1; cdr3_nt: TGTGCCAGCAGCCGAGTCAGACCGAGGGGAGGGACTGAAGCTTTCTTT; cdr3_aa: CASSRVRPRGGTEAFF
clone_size: -; d_call: TRBD2; v_call: TRBV4-2; j_call: TRBJ2-1; cdr3_nt: TGTGCCAGCAGCCAAGATGGGAGCGGGGGGGCCTATGAGCAGTTCTTC; cdr3_aa: CASSQDGSGGAYEQFF
clone_size: -; d_call: -; v_call: TRBV19; j_call: TRBJ2-1; cdr3_nt: TGTGCCAGTAGTATATGGTGGGAGGCGGGAAATGAGCAGTTCTTC; cdr3_aa: CASSIWWEAGNEQFF
clone_size: -; d_call: TRBD2; v_call: TRBV28; j_call: TRBJ2-5; cdr3_nt: TGTGCCAGCCTCGGGGGGGGTCCTCTTAGGACCCAGTACTTC; cdr3_aa: CASLGGGPLRTQYF
clone_size: -; d_call: TRBD1; v_call: TRBV14; j_call: TRBJ1-2; cdr3_nt: TGTGCCAGCAGCCACGGACAGGGTAGCCTCTCTAACTATGGCTACACCTTC; cdr3_aa: CASSHGQGSLSNYGYTF
clone_size: -; d_call: -; v_call: TRBV7-9; j_call: TRBJ1-1; cdr3_nt: TGTTCCAGCAGCCAACTTTTGGGGGCTAGTGAAGCTTTCTTT; cdr3_aa: CSSSQLLGASEAFF
clone_size: -; d_call: TRBD1; v_call: TRBV5-1; j_call: TRBJ2-7; cdr3_nt: TGCGCCAGCAGCTTCAGGGGGCTTCGGGACGAGCAGTACTTC; cdr3_aa: CASSFRGLRDEQYF
clone_size: -; d_call: -; v_call: TRBV5-1; j_call: TRBJ2-7; cdr3_nt: TGCGCCAGCAGCTTGGTAGGCCAGGGTGGCGAGCAGTACTTC; cdr3_aa: CASSLVGQGGEQYF
clone_size: -; d_call: -; v_call: TRBV27; j_call: TRBJ2-5; cdr3_nt: TGTGCCAGCTCCAGGGTGGTGCAAGAGACCCAGTACTTC; cdr3_aa: CASSRVVQETQYF
clone_size: -; d_call: TRBD2; v_call: TRBV7-3; j_call: TRBJ2-2; cdr3_nt: TGTGCCAGCAGCCTTCTCGGCGGGAGACACACCGGGGAGCTGTTTTTT; cdr3_aa: CASSLLGGRHTGELFF
clone_size: -; d_call: TRBD2; v_call: TRBV5-4; j_call: TRBJ2-7; cdr3_nt: TGTGCCAGCAGACTAGCGGGAGGCTACGAGCAGTACTTC; cdr3_aa: CASRLAGGYEQYF
clone_size: -; d_call: TRBD2; v_call: TRBV10-3; j_call: TRBJ2-3; cdr3_nt: TGTGCCGCAAGGGACTATGCGGACACAGATACGCAGTATTTT; cdr3_aa: CAARDYADTDTQYF
clone_size: -; d_call: -; v_call: TRBV5-6; j_call: TRBJ2-7; cdr3_nt: TGTGCCAGCAGCCAAGGACTTTTAACCTACGAGCAGTACTTC; cdr3_aa: CASSQGLLTYEQYF
clone_size: -; d_call: -; v_call: TRBV7-2; j_call: TRBJ2-7; cdr3_nt: TGTGCCAGCAGTTCATACACAGCCTACGAGCAGTACTTC; cdr3_aa: CASSSYTAYEQYF
clone_size: -; d_call: TRBD1; v_call: TRBV5-4; j_call: TRBJ1-1; cdr3_nt: TGTGCCAGCAGCTTGGGATCCGGGCAGGGGGCCGGCGAAGCTTTCTTT; cdr3_aa: CASSLGSGQGAGEAFF
clone_size: -; d_call: -; v_call: TRBV7-8; j_call: TRBJ2-7; cdr3_nt: TGTGCCAGCAGCGCCTCGGTGGAGCAGTACTTC; cdr3_aa: CASSASVEQYF
clone_size: -; d_call: TRBD1; v_call: TRBV5-6; j_call: TRBJ2-7; cdr3_nt: TGTGCCAGCAGCTTACGGACAGGGGTCGAGCAGTACTTC; cdr3_aa: CASSLRTGVEQYF
clone_size: -; d_call: -; v_call: TRBV27; j_call: TRBJ2-3; cdr3_nt: TGTGCCAGCAGACCAGGGACAGATACGCAGTATTTT; cdr3_aa: CASRPGTDTQYF
clone_size: once; d_call: TRBD2; v_call: TRBV19; j_call: TRBJ2-5; cdr3_nt: TGTGCCAGTAGTATCTCCGGGAGGGTGGAGACCCAGTACTTC; cdr3_aa: CASSISGRVETQYF
clone_size: -; d_call: -; v_call: TRBV29-1; j_call: TRBJ1-2; cdr3_nt: TGCAGCGTTAAATCGGGGGTTAGGGACTATGGCTACACCTTC; cdr3_aa: CSVKSGVRDYGYTF
clone_size: -; d_call: TRBD2; v_call: TRBV5-1; j_call: TRBJ2-5; cdr3_nt: TGCGCCAGCAGCCTCCTTCGCGGGAGTCAAGAGACCCAGTACTTC; cdr3_aa: CASSLLRGSQETQYF
clone_size: -; d_call: TRBD1; v_call: TRBV5-4; j_call: TRBJ1-4; cdr3_nt: TGTGCCAGCAGCTTGGGTGGACAGGGGGCCGAAAAACTGTTTTTT; cdr3_aa: CASSLGGQGAEKLFF
clone_size: -; d_call: -; v_call: TRBV6-5; j_call: TRBJ1-6; cdr3_nt: TGTGCCAGCACCCCGGGTATAATGATTTCACCCCTCCACTTT; cdr3_aa: CASTPGIMISPLHF
clone_size: -; d_call: TRBD2; v_call: TRBV7-2; j_call: TRBJ2-5; cdr3_nt: TGTGCCAGCAGCTCCTCCGGGGGGGCCTTGGAGACCCAGTACTTC; cdr3_aa: CASSSSGGALETQYF
clone_size: -; d_call: -; v_call: TRBV4-1; j_call: TRBJ2-4; cdr3_nt: TGCGCCAGCAGCCGGGAGGGGGACATTCAGTACTTC; cdr3_aa: CASSREGDIQYF
clone_size: -; d_call: TRBD2; v_call: TRBV28; j_call: TRBJ2-1; cdr3_nt: TGTGCCAGCACTCGCGGGGGGCCTGGGGGCAGTGAGCAGTTCTTC; cdr3_aa: CASTRGGPGGSEQFF
clone_size: -; d_call: -; v_call: TRBV28; j_call: TRBJ2-1; cdr3_nt: TGTGCCAGCACCTTACTACCAGCCGGGAATGAGCAGTTCTTC; cdr3_aa: CASTLLPAGNEQFF
clone_size: few; d_call: TRBD1; v_call: TRBV6-1; j_call: TRBJ2-3; cdr3_nt: TGTGCCAGTAACCGGGACAGGGATCAACCAGATACGCAGTATTTT; cdr3_aa: CASNRDRDQPDTQYF
clone_size: -; d_call: -; v_call: TRBV28; j_call: TRBJ1-2; cdr3_nt: TGTGCCAGCAGTTTGTCCGGAGGTCGGTATGGCTACACCTTC; cdr3_aa: CASSLSGGRYGYTF
clone_size: -; d_call: -; v_call: TRBV7-3; j_call: TRBJ2-7; cdr3_nt: TGTGCCAGCAGCTTAACAGCAGGAGGGGAGCAGTACTTC; cdr3_aa: CASSLTAGGEQYF
clone_size: -; d_call: TRBD1; v_call: TRBV7-3; j_call: TRBJ2-3; cdr3_nt: TGTGCCAGCAGCTCCAGGGGGAGTAGGACAGATACGCAGTATTTT; cdr3_aa: CASSSRGSRTDTQYF
clone_size: -; d_call: TRBD1; v_call: TRBV6-6; j_call: TRBJ2-7; cdr3_nt: TGTGCCAGCAGTTACGGGGCAGGGGGCCTTCGCGAGCAGTACTTC; cdr3_aa: CASSYGAGGLREQYF
clone_size: -; d_call: TRBD1; v_call: TRBV4-1; j_call: TRBJ1-1; cdr3_nt: TGCGCCAGCAGCCAAGGTCGGGGTAGGACAGGGCTGAACACTGAAGCTTTCTTT; cdr3_aa: CASSQGRGRTGLNTEAFF
clone_size: -; d_call: -; v_call: TRBV6-5; j_call: TRBJ1-1; cdr3_nt: TGTGCCAGCAGAAGGTCGGGCACTGAAGCTTTCTTT; cdr3_aa: CASRRSGTEAFF
clone_size: -; d_call: -; v_call: TRBV2; j_call: TRBJ2-1; cdr3_nt: TGTGCCGGGCGGGCGGGGTACAATGAGCAGTTCTTC; cdr3_aa: CAGRAGYNEQFF